The present T cell receptor beta chain was sequenced within a study of CD8+ T cells in alopecia areata listed by TCRdb under 2018. Background on the whole study: The treated patients, all with moderate-to-severe alopecia areata, were enrolled in an open-label pilot trial of oral tofacitinib given at 5 to 10 mg twice daily. Patients stayed on tofacitinib for 6 to 18 months and then had 6 months of follow-up off drug so that delayed response and recurrence could be assessed. Disease severity in treated patients was measured with the SALT score, which quantifies the percentage of affected scalp surface area. The study used high-throughput TCRbeta sequencing to examine T cell clonal expansion in alopecia areata, in both the C3H/HeJ mouse model and human patients. On the human side, TCRbeta sequencing was run on scalp tissue and on sorted CD4+ and CD8+ peripheral blood T cells from healthy controls and from alopecia areata patients with either patchy or totalis/universalis disease. Tofacitinib-treated patients had biopsies at baseline and at 4 and 24 weeks of treatment, with a later scalp biopsy in several patients. Scalp clonality was compared among normal scalp (n=4), patchy alopecia areata scalp (n=8), and alopecia totalis/universalis scalp (n=8). RNA was obtained with the PAXgene miRNA kit for fixed scalp, the miRNeasy kit for PBMCs, and the RNeasy kit for mouse skin. TCRbeta CDR3 regions were amplified by immunoSEQ multiplex PCR using 35 Vbeta forward and 13 Jbeta reverse primers. The research as a whole found: Unlike mouse skin, which is dominated by gammadelta T cells, normal human skin has resident alphabeta T cells that are also sequenced, and this complicates analysis of the scalp TCR repertoire. Many expanded lesional clones were found to persist in scalp and blood during tofacitinib treatment, and relapse after treatment cessation may be partly explained by this persistence. Compared with mice, TCR sequences shared between patients were less clear, possibly partly because of HLA diversity across the patient population. Scalp clonality and the number of expanded CD8+ clones among the top 100 scalp clones were significantly decreased by tofacitinib. Compared with normal scalp, lesional scalp had higher clonality and more expanded CD8+ clones, particularly in alopecia totalis/universalis, a pattern that suggests antigenic drive. Because the treated cohort was small and had just a single nonresponder, larger studies are needed to establish links between baseline CD8+ expansion and response.

Note on this clone: It has no known antigen specificity. Within one base of it there is no much larger clone, and no base qualities were kept.

From its cysteine to its phenylalanine, the CDR3 spans 15 amino acids. Only CDR3 DNA is held: 45 bases, read in frame from base 1. V is clipped by 0 bases and J by 4 bases, and the sequence between their germline boundaries is 9 bases long. Sequences LGHNA (CDR1) and YNFKEQ (CDR2) are obtained from the germline V gene. The method behind the library was the immunoSEQ multiplex PCR assay. RNA was extracted from all samples and reverse transcribed into cDNA, which served as template for TCR sequencing. SuperScript III was used to make first-strand cDNA, primed with a 2:1 mix of oligo-dT and random hexamers. A synthetic immune receptor repertoire was used to assess amplification bias, and residual bias was removed computationally. The paper's data handling went like this. Raw reads were preprocessed to remove errors, and CDR3 was defined by IMGT conventions from the conserved cysteine to phenylalanine. Clonality was calculated as 1 minus Shannon entropy normalized by log2 of the number of productive unique TCRs. CD4 or CD8 identity of scalp clones was inferred by cross-referencing scalp TCRbeta sequences with sorted blood CD4 and CD8 repertoires. Not all clones reach the TCRdb copy of this immuneACCESS table, which keeps in-frame sequences only. Checked studies attribute under half of the gap to unresolved V genes and leave the rest unexplained. V, J and clone size are taken as reported in that table, and D and trimming were inferred from the DNA itself. The sample table contains under 200,000 clones; only one count was recorded for 55% to 75% of them. The top ten clonotypes cover around 14% of the sample.

In the paper's terms, the time point label means: 24 weeks on oral tofacitinib. The treatment or condition label on this specimen signifies: oral pan-JAK inhibitor, 5-10 mg twice daily. Peripheral blood and lesional scalp punch biopsies were obtained from patients with alopecia areata. PBMCs were isolated by density centrifugation and stained for CD3, CD4 and CD8, and CD4+ and CD8+ T cells were sorted on a FACSAria. This clonotype was obtained from a human donor with alopecia areata. This sequence uses TRBV4-2 and TRBJ2-2; a tentative D match to TRBD2 spans 5 bases. The sequences come from CD4+ T cells sorted from blood, collected at week 24, from a patient treated with tofacitinib. The DNA reads TGTGCCAGCAGCCAAGATGGTCGGGGCACCGGGGAGCTGTTTTTT. Translated, it reads CASSQDGRGTGELFF.